The T cell receptor (beta chain) described here comes from a study of T cell responses to AZD1222 COVID-19 vaccine. Germline CDR1 is LNHDA and CDR2 is SQIVND (reference sequence). CDR3 length equals 15 residues. V gave up 7 bases and J gave up 2 bases, with 16 bases separating them. The data were produced by immunoSEQ multiplex PCR, yet TCRdb's version contains in-frame clones alone and is incomplete. The data show some 150,000 clones, 80% to 95% seen once. Worth noting for this clone: The target antigen is unknown.

Study-level points and caveats: Reportedly, close to half of spike-specific TCRs are directed against unmutated variant regions.

The chain combines TRBV19 with TRBJ2-3; D not certain. The source is an adult who received the AZD1222 COVID-19 vaccine. Specimen: peripheral blood, collected 28 days after the second AZD1222 dose. CDR3 amino acids: CASTKGYYNTDTQYF. DNA of the CDR3: TGTGCCAGTACCAAAGGTTACTACAACACAGATACGCAGTATTTT.